A single sample is the source of the 8 T cell receptor beta chains below, sequenced in a study of T cells in Graves' hyperthyroidism and ophthalmopathy. Researchers amplified the TCR beta CDR3 regions from RNA transcripts. First-round RT-PCR targeting the TCR CDR3 was performed with the HTBI primer set. TCRdb independently ran MiXCR on the multiplex PCR reads; one entry per CDR3 protein. The table includes around 600,000 distinct CDR3 sequences, roughly 16% detected once. Sequencing used blood. These receptors were taken from a woman between 40 and 50 years old with Graves' ophthalmopathy.

This clonotype appeared a few times. The chain combines TRBV7-9 with TRBJ2-3, with a tentative D call TRBD1 (6 bases). The ends were cut back, 1 base at V and 4 bases at J, with 18 bases in the middle. The CDR3 is 17 amino acids. The germline CDR1 and CDR2 sequences are SEHNR and FQNEAQ (reference sequence). The CDR3 spells CASSLGGAGARADTQYF. CDR3 bases: TGTGCCAGCAGCTTAGGTGGTGCAGGGGCGCGCGCAGATACGCAGTATTTT.

Notes on this clonotype: A much larger clone sits a single nucleotide away, making a read error possible. The chain links TRBV5-6 to TRBJ2-1; 8 bases are shared with TRBD2. The J segment lost 2 bases and the V segment lost 2 bases, leaving 3 bases of the junction unmatched. The CDR3 sequence is 15 residues long. Germline CDR1 SGHDT, CDR2 YYEEEE. In nucleotides, the CDR3 is TGTGCCAGCAGCTTAGAGCGGGGGACCTACAATGAGCAGTTCTTC. This gives the protein CASSLERGTYNEQFF. Combining the CDR3 with reference TRBV5-6 and TRBJ2-1 gives the whole variable domain DAGVTQSPTHLIKTRGQQVTLRCSPKSGHDTVSWYQQALGQGPQFIFQYYEEEERQRGNFPDRFSGHQFPNYSSELNVNALLLGDSALYLCASSLERGTYNEQFFGPGTRLTVL.

This clonotype was observed at least ten times. The chain carries TRBV27 and TRBJ2-7; 9 nucleotides agree with TRBD1. The V segment lost 2 bases and the J segment 2 bases; nucleotides outside the gene matches: 4. Germline V gene data show CDR1 as MNHEY and CDR2 as SMNVEV (reference sequence). The CDR3 is 15 amino acids. The CDR3 bases are TGTGCCAGCAGTTTAGTACAGGGGGCTACCTACGAGCAGTACTTC. Its protein product is CASSLVQGATYEQYF.

This clonotype was counted between two and nine times. The chain carries TRBV10-2 and TRBJ2-1, with a tentative D call TRBD2 (6 bases). The CDR3 is made up of 10 amino acids. Germline V CDR1 and CDR2: WSHSY, SAAADI. Deletions cut 8 bases from V and 9 bases from J, with 8 bases between. The CDR3 DNA follows: TGCGCCAGCGGGGGGTTTGAGCAGTTCTTC. Amino acids: CASGGFEQFF.

This clonotype was counted ten times or more. The rearrangement uses TRBV5-1 and TRBJ2-5; D call uncertain. V lost 0 bases and J 7 bases, leaving 10 bases between the germline ends. Germline CDR1 SGHRS, CDR2 YFSETQ. The CDR3 is 13 residues long. CDR3 DNA sequence: TGCGCCAGCAGCTTGGGTCTCTTGGGGACCCAGTACTTC. Protein sequence: CASSLGLLGTQYF.

This clonotype was detected ten times or more. The rearrangement joins TRBV28 to TRBJ2-1, with D perhaps matching TRBD2 (6 bases). This CDR3 comprises 13 residues. The V gene lost 2 bases and the J gene lost 10 bases, with 12 bases spanning the gap. CDR1 is MDHEN and CDR2 is SYDVKM in the germline V gene. The CDR3 reads CASSLLRESEQFF. The DNA of the CDR3 is TGTGCCAGCAGTTTACTACGGGAGAGCGAGCAGTTCTTC.

At least ten counts were recorded for this clonotype. The V gene is TRBV7-2, the J gene TRBJ2-7; D call uncertain. The germline V gene has CDR1 SGHTA and CDR2 FQGNSA. This CDR3 has 15 amino acids. Trimming cost V 4 bases and J 3 bases, with 16 bases left between them. The CDR3 spells CASSYTGFDGYEQYF. The CDR3 DNA follows: TGTGCCAGCAGCTACACCGGATTCGACGGCTACGAGCAGTACTTC.

This clonotype was seen only a few times. The chain uses TRBV6-2 or TRBV6-3 and TRBJ2-4, with D perhaps matching TRBD1 or TRBD2 (5 bases each). This CDR3 region has 16 residues. Germline assignment: CDR1 MNHEY and CDR2 SVGEGT. Trimming removed 8 bases from V and 0 bases from J, with 17 bases in between. CDR3 nucleotide sequence: TGTGCCAGCGGATTCTACGGGACCCTAGCCAAAAACATTCAGTACTTC. It yields the protein CASGFYGTLAKNIQYF.